The 10 T cell receptor beta chains listed next were all sequenced from one sample in a study of T cell responses to AZD1222 COVID-19 vaccine. Using immunoSEQ multiplex PCR, the repertoire was profiled, and TCRdb retains in-frame clones only, with some absent. Among around 150,000 clones listed, 91% were seen once. Sequenced here: peripheral blood, sampled 28 days after the second dose of the MenACWY control vaccine. The origin of the receptors is an adult who received the MenACWY meningococcal vaccine as a control.

The J gene is TRBJ2-1, the V gene TRBV7-8, with unresolved D. The germline CDR1 and CDR2 sequences are SGHVS and FQNEAQ. The CDR3 has 13 residues. Between the trimmed V and J ends, which lost 3 bases and 12 bases, there was a span of 15 bases. CDR3 DNA sequence: TGTGCCAGCAGCTTCGGTGGGAATTTGAGGCAGTTCTTC. Protein sequence: CASSFGGNLRQFF.

As regards this clone: Other DNA sequences in the same sample also yield this CDR3. The chain uses TRBV12-3 or TRBV12-4 and TRBJ2-7, with D unclear. CDR3 size: 11 residues. Trimming removed 5 bases at V and 2 bases at J, with 4 bases between. The CDR3 DNA reads TGTGCCAGCAGTAGCCCCTACGAGCAGTACTTC. It yields the protein CASSSPYEQYF.

V and J are TRBV10-3 and TRBJ2-2; perhaps TRBD1 as D (5 bases). CDR1 is ENHRY and CDR2 is SYGVKD in the germline V gene. Between the trimmed V and J ends, which lost 0 bases and 4 bases, there was a span of 9 bases. The CDR3 runs to 15 residues. CDR3 sequence: CAISESGRATGELFF. The CDR3 DNA reads TGTGCCATCAGTGAGTCAGGCAGGGCCACCGGGGAGCTGTTTTTT.

This chain joins TRBV5-5 and TRBJ2-2; 8 bases map to TRBD1. The CDR3 is made up of 16 amino acids. J was trimmed by 4 bases and V by 2 bases; bases with no gene match: 7. Germline V gene sequence: CDR1 SGHKS, CDR2 YYEKEE (reference sequence). As DNA, the CDR3 is TGTGCCAGCAGCTTCCCCCGGACAGGGATCACCGGGGAGCTGTTTTTT. It encodes CASSFPRTGITGELFF.

This chain connects TRBV18 to TRBJ2-3; TRBD1 matches at 7 bases. The V gene's germline CDR1 is KGHSH and CDR2 LQKENI. V trimming: 3 bases; J trimming: 2 bases; junction bases outside the gene matches: 5. The CDR3 spans 15 residues. As DNA, the CDR3 is TGTGCCAGCTCACCTACGACAGGGACCACAGATACGCAGTATTTT. Encoded protein: CASSPTTGTTDTQYF. Looking up the rest from reference TRBV18 and TRBJ2-3 gives the full variable domain: NAGVMQNPRHLVRRRGQEARLRCSPMKGHSHVYWYRQLPEEGLKFMVYLQKENIIDESGMPKERFSAEFPKEGPSILRIQQVVRGDSAAYFCASSPTTGTTDTQYFGPGTRLTVL.

The J gene is TRBJ1-2, the V gene TRBV6-5; the D gene is possibly TRBD1 (5 bases). CDR3 length: 14 residues. Between the trimmed V and J ends, which lost 7 bases and 7 bases, there was a span of 19 bases. Germline V gene sequence: CDR1 MNHEY, CDR2 SVGAGI. The CDR3 DNA sequence: TGTGCCAGCACCCCACTGGCGCAGGGCCTTGGCTACACCTTC. Its translation is CASTPLAQGLGYTF.

This rearrangement joins TRBV9 to TRBJ2-1, with TRBD2 matching over 10 bases. CDR1 and CDR2 (germline): SGDLS, YYNGEE. The CDR3 is made up of 16 amino acids. V shed 0 bases and J 8 bases; nucleotides not matched to a gene: 8. The chain's CDR3 is CASSVAEREGHHEQFF. Here the CDR3 DNA reads TGTGCCAGCAGCGTAGCGGAGCGGGAGGGCCACCATGAGCAGTTCTTC. The full variable domain, in which reference TRBV9 and TRBJ2-1 provide the parts outside the CDR3, is DSGVTQTPKHLITATGQRVTLRCSPRSGDLSVYWYQQSLDQGLQFLIQYYNGEERAKGNILERFSAQQFPDLHSELNLSSLELGDSALYFCASSVAEREGHHEQFFGPGTRLTVL.

The J gene is TRBJ1-4, the V gene TRBV19; 12 bases are shared with TRBD1. V lost 4 bases, J lost 7 bases, and 4 bases stayed unmatched. CDR1 and CDR2 (germline): LNHDA, SQIVND (reference sequence). The CDR3 runs 15 residues. CDR3 nucleotide sequence: TGTGCCAGTAGTAGGGACAGGGGGCGTGTTGAAAAACTGTTTTTT. Translating it yields CASSRDRGRVEKLFF.

The J gene is TRBJ2-7, the V gene TRBV5-1, with D unclear. Trimming removed 3 bases from V and 9 bases from J, with 16 bases in between. Germline-derived CDR1 and CDR2 are SGHRS and YFSETQ. The CDR3 consists of 13 residues. CDR3 in amino acids: CASSSPKIGWQYF. In DNA form, the CDR3 reads TGCGCCAGCAGCTCGCCGAAGATAGGATGGCAGTACTTC.

This chain links TRBV9 with TRBJ1-6; 7 bases are shared with TRBD1. The junction had 2 bases not matched to a gene; V was cut back by 0 bases and J by 8 bases. From germline, CDR1 is SGDLS and CDR2 YYNGEE. The CDR3 covers 14 residues. CDR3 in amino acids: CASSVGDSYSPLHF. In DNA, the CDR3 is TGTGCCAGCAGCGTAGGGGACAGCTATTCACCCCTCCACTTT. Full variable domain (outside the CDR3, taken from reference TRBV9 and TRBJ1-6): DSGVTQTPKHLITATGQRVTLRCSPRSGDLSVYWYQQSLDQGLQFLIQYYNGEERAKGNILERFSAQQFPDLHSELNLSSLELGDSALYFCASSVGDSYSPLHFGNGTRLTVT.